This T cell receptor beta chain was identified in a study of T cells after yellow fever vaccination (dated by TCRdb to about 2019). General notes on the study: Libraries from fractions with low cell numbers were prepared with the SMART-Seq v4 Ultra Low Input RNA kit. To follow T-cell clones before and after both primary and booster YFV17D yellow fever vaccination, bulk TCR alpha and beta repertoires underwent longitudinal sequencing. Two healthy male donors, one aged 18 to 30 and one aged 30 to 40 years, made up the cohort. Blood samples were taken at several timepoints before and after primary and secondary immunization, and bulk PBMC replicates and cell subsets were isolated.

CDR1 and CDR2 are drawn from the germline V gene (reference sequence): DFQATT, SNEGSKA. The CDR3 goes from the cysteine to the phenylalanine over 13 residues. Here the CDR3 DNA is all that survives: 39 bases in frame from base 1. Findings and caveats that apply to the study as a whole: FACS-sorted repertoires could contain abundant contaminating clonotypes from the bulk population, so computational filtering was required. A small fraction of clonotypes showed up in both the CD4 and CD8 compartments, probably as a result of convergent recombination. Compared with the primary T-cell response, the secondary T-cell response was weaker but faster, peaking on day 5 rather than day 15. Only a couple of donors were included in the study, so the extent to which the findings can be generalized is limited. After the booster, most of the clones that had expanded following primary vaccination were detected again (around 97% of CD4 and 88% of CD8), which suggests that memory was broadly maintained.

This sample's treatment or condition label indicates: live attenuated yellow fever vaccine strain. PBMCs were isolated from peripheral blood using a standard Ficoll-Paque protocol. CD4 and CD8 T-cell fractions were isolated with Dynabeads CD4 and CD8 positive selection kits. RNA was extracted with TriZol from bulk PBMCs, CD4 and CD8 fractions, and dextramer-positive and dextramer-negative fractions. This clonotype was counted ten times or more. Its specific antigen is unknown. The record has no base qualities; no much larger clone is one base away. Sequencing relied on an Illumina NovaSeq 6000. Synthesis of TCR cDNA relied on 5'RACE template switching, a step that introduced a universal primer site along with unique molecular identifiers. Priming for cDNA synthesis came from both the TCR alpha and TCR beta constant segments. Library amplification involved two PCR steps, and the second step added sample barcodes and sequencing adapters. Sequencing of libraries was performed on Illumina HiSeq 2500 (2x100 bp) or NovaSeq (2x150 bp). Processing in the source paper ran as follows. Demultiplexing of reads and collapsing into UMI consensus sequences were performed with MIGEC, and V(D)J alignment was carried out with MiXCR. Vaccine-responding clonotypes were defined with edgeR using replicate PBMC samples, requiring FDR below 0.01 and a log2 fold change above 5 up to day 15. Each bulk clonotype received a CD4 or CD8 identity based on whether the sequenced CD4 or CD8 repertoire contained that clonotype at higher abundance. The public reads were quality trimmed at Q25 with fastp and then assembled into clones with MiXCR by TCRdb, keeping productive beta chains. Records with the same CDR3 protein are collapsed into one entry carrying the most frequent genes and DNA. TCRdb assigned the V and J calls; the authors' analysis was not used. The sample table lists over 250,000 distinct CDR3 sequences, around 4.9% of them with a count of one. The top ten constitute 2.5% to 4% of the sample.

Here the sequenced sample was CD4+ T cells sorted from PBMCs, taken on the day of the yellow fever booster vaccination. The sequence joins TRBV20-1 to TRBJ1-1; 10 bases in the junction line up with TRBD1. This TCR was sampled from a man between 18 and 35 years old who received the YFV17D yellow fever vaccine. For the CDR3, the sequence is CSQEGTGATEAFF. The DNA sequence reads TGCAGCCAGGAAGGGACAGGGGCCACTGAAGCTTTCTTT.